The 25 T cell receptor beta chains below were found in one sample sequenced in a study of cytomegalovirus exposure and HLA in healthy donors. PCR used 60 Vbeta primers and 13 Jbeta primers. Sequencing used immunoSEQ multiplex PCR; TCRdb keeps in-frame clones, though not all of them. The data hold 150,000 to 250,000 clones, with around 80% observed a single time. Sequencing used PBMCs. These receptors all come from a woman aged 25 to 39 in good health and CMV-seropositive.

The V call is TRBV6-5, the J call TRBJ1-5; D may be TRBD1 (6 bases). The CDR3 has 15 amino acids. V was trimmed by 6 bases and J by 2 bases, leaving 14 bases between them. The V gene's germline CDR1 is MNHEY and CDR2 SVGAGI. CDR3 loop: CASRLQGAGNQPQHF. The CDR3 DNA follows: TGTGCCAGCAGACTACAGGGAGCGGGCAATCAGCCCCAGCATTTT.

The sample holds a few counts of this clone. V and J are TRBV5-1 and TRBJ2-3; 11 bases map to TRBD2. After removal of 2 bases from V and 6 bases from J, the junction contained 8 bases not matched to a gene. The CDR3 sequence is 16 residues long. CDR1 is SGHRS, CDR2 YFSETQ, per germline. The CDR3 protein is CASSLPSGGNVDTQYF. CDR3 nucleotide sequence: TGCGCCAGCAGCTTACCTAGCGGGGGGAATGTGGATACGCAGTATTTT.

In DNA, the CDR3 is TGTGCCAGCAGCGTAGTCCCCGAGGATAACTATGGCTACACCTTC. As protein: CASSVVPEDNYGYTF. The chain has TRBV9 and TRBJ1-2; D gene ambiguous. This CDR3 region has 15 residues. CDR1 is SGDLS, CDR2 YYNGEE, per germline. Trimming removed 0 bases at V and 1 base at J, with 10 bases between.

V usage is TRBV7-9 and J usage is TRBJ2-7; the match to TRBD1 covers 8 bases. The CDR3 runs 13 residues. J was trimmed by 5 bases and V by 1 base; bases with no gene match: 1. Looked up from germline, CDR1 is SEHNR and CDR2 is FQNEAQ (reference sequence). CDR3 amino acids: CASSLVQGDEQYF. As DNA, the CDR3 is TGTGCCAGCAGCTTAGTACAGGGGGACGAGCAGTACTTC.

V gene TRBV7-9 combines with J gene TRBJ1-1, with D possibly being TRBD1 (6 bases). Deletions cut 5 bases from V and 11 bases from J, with 21 bases between. The length of the CDR3 is 14 residues. Germline loops: CDR1 SEHNR, CDR2 FQNEAQ (reference sequence). The CDR3, as DNA: TGTGCCAGCAGCCCAGGCGGGGGGCGAGAGGACGCTTTCTTT. Translating it yields CASSPGGGREDAFF.

The chain is built from TRBV14 and TRBJ1-1, with 7 bases aligning to TRBD1. CDR3 length: 13 amino acids. The J segment lost 10 bases and the V segment lost 4 bases, leaving 9 bases of the junction unmatched. Germline V CDR1 and CDR2: SGHDN, FVKESK. The CDR3 sequence is CASSPLGKGAAFF. Written as DNA, the CDR3 is TGTGCCAGCAGCCCCCTTGGTAAGGGGGCAGCTTTCTTT.

This chain links TRBV19 with TRBJ1-6; 7 bases line up with TRBD1. Germline lookup yields CDR1 LNHDA and CDR2 SQIVND (reference sequence). With 6 bases clipped from V and 2 bases from J, the junction kept 10 bases outside the gene matches. The CDR3 covers 17 residues. The CDR3 here is CASRPRQGVTYNSPLHF. In DNA, the CDR3 is TGTGCCAGTAGGCCTAGACAGGGCGTGACCTATAATTCACCCCTCCACTTT.

The chain is built from TRBV9 and TRBJ2-3; D is unresolved. With 4 bases removed from V and 0 bases from J, the gap between germline ends came to 6 bases. Looked up from germline, CDR1 is SGDLS and CDR2 is YYNGEE. CDR3 length: 13 amino acids. The CDR3 region is CASSTYSTDTQYF. Here the CDR3 DNA reads TGTGCCAGCAGCACCTATAGCACAGATACGCAGTATTTT.

This rearrangement joins TRBV5-4 to TRBJ2-7, with D perhaps matching TRBD2 (6 bases). The V gene lost 4 bases and the J gene lost 2 bases, with 22 bases spanning the gap. Per the germline V gene, CDR1 is SGHNT and CDR2 is YYREEE (reference sequence). This CDR3 has 17 amino acids. The CDR3 nucleotides read TGTGCCAGCAGCCCCCATGGATGGCGGGGTGTCCCCTACGAGCAGTACTTC. The encoded protein is CASSPHGWRGVPYEQYF.

For this clone: At the DNA level, this CDR3 is encoded by other sequences in the same sample as well. The rearrangement uses TRBV6-1 and TRBJ1-5; TRBD1 is a possible D gene (5 bases). The CDR3 has 14 residues. Germline V CDR1 and CDR2: MNHNS, SASEGT. The germline V and J ends were trimmed by 1 base and 7 bases, with 11 bases remaining between them. The chain's CDR3 is CASSEGGAEQPQHF. The CDR3 bases are TGTGCCAGCAGTGAAGGGGGCGCCGAACAGCCCCAGCATTTT.

The chain has TRBV7-6 and TRBJ1-6; D gene uncertain. Germline-derived CDR1 and CDR2 are SGHVS and FNYEAQ. V was clipped by 1 base and J by 1 base, with 11 bases between them. There are 17 residues in the CDR3. The CDR3 DNA sequence: TGTGCCAGCAGCTTAGAAACCCCTCGGTCCTATAATTCACCCCTCCACTTT. This codes for CASSLETPRSYNSPLHF.

The chain has TRBV5-4 and TRBJ1-6, with D perhaps TRBD1 (6 bases). CDR1 and CDR2 (germline): SGHNT, YYREEE (reference sequence). The CDR3 extends over 14 amino acids. Trimming took 5 bases from V and 5 from J, leaving 11 bases between them. CDR3 protein: CASRLTGHNSPLHF. The CDR3 DNA is TGTGCCAGCAGACTGACAGGTCATAATTCACCCCTCCACTTT.

The rearrangement joins TRBV10-3 to TRBJ1-3; D ambiguous. CDR1 and CDR2 from the germline V gene are ENHRY and SYGVKD. Trimming left V 2 bases short and J 0 bases short, with 11 bases between. The CDR3 runs to 16 residues. The CDR3 DNA follows: TGTGCCATCAGTGAGGCAACAAGATTCTCTGGAAACACCATATATTTT. Its protein product is CAISEATRFSGNTIYF.

The chain links TRBV15 to TRBJ2-5; 7 bases are shared with TRBD2. With V trimmed by 1 base and J by 1 base, 3 bases remained unmatched. Germline CDR1 reads LNHNV; CDR2 reads YYDKDF (reference sequence). This CDR3 has 15 residues. The CDR3: CATSRGGGPQETQYF. For the CDR3, the DNA is TGTGCCACCAGCAGAGGGGGGGGTCCCCAAGAGACCCAGTACTTC.

The rearrangement links TRBV29-1 to TRBJ1-4, with TRBD1 identical over 7 bases. V lost 5 bases to trimming and J lost 4 bases; unmatched junction nucleotides: 4. Germline CDR1 reads SQVTM; CDR2 reads ANQGSEA. CDR3 length: 13 residues. The CDR3 DNA follows: TGCAGCGTTCAAGGACAGGTTAATGAAAAACTGTTTTTT. The encoded protein is CSVQGQVNEKLFF.

V and J are TRBV5-4 and TRBJ2-1, with 9 bases that match TRBD1. The CDR3 extends over 17 amino acids. The germline gives CDR1 SGHNT, CDR2 YYREEE (reference sequence). V shed 4 bases and J 1 base; nucleotides not matched to a gene: 9. CDR3 in DNA: TGTGCCAGCAGCGCTGGGTCGGACAGGGGTTCCTACAATGAGCAGTTCTTC. The encoded protein is CASSAGSDRGSYNEQFF.

The V call is TRBV7-9, the J call TRBJ2-1; 10 positions match TRBD2. The length of the CDR3 is 17 residues. CDR1 and CDR2 (germline): SEHNR, FQNEAQ (reference sequence). V was pared by 4 bases and J by 6 bases, with 12 bases of the junction left unmatched. The CDR3 DNA reads TGTGCCAGCAGCTCCCTGACCGGGACTAGCGAAGGCAATGAGCAGTTCTTC. This gives the protein CASSSLTGTSEGNEQFF.

This chain connects TRBV11-3 to TRBJ2-7; 8 positions match TRBD2. The CDR3 loop spans 15 amino acids. V trimming: 3 bases; J trimming: 2 bases; junction bases outside the gene matches: 6. Germline V gene data show CDR1 as SGHNT and CDR2 as YENEEA. The CDR3 DNA is TGTGCCAGCAGCTTCCTTACTAGCGGACCCTACGAGCAGTACTTC. Protein sequence: CASSFLTSGPYEQYF.

The rearrangement joins TRBV23-1 to TRBJ1-1; D might be TRBD1 (5 bases). TRBV23-1 has ORF status, its function being uncertain. The CDR3 runs to 14 residues. With 5 bases removed from V and 7 bases from J, the gap between germline ends came to 17 bases. The chain's CDR3 is CASSEGGVLGEAFF. In DNA form, the CDR3 reads TGCGCCAGCAGTGAGGGAGGGGTATTAGGTGAAGCTTTCTTT.

The J gene is TRBJ2-7, the V gene TRBV4-3; a possible D gene is TRBD1 (6 bases). Trimming removed 0 bases at V and 0 bases at J, with 9 bases between. Germline V gives CDR1 LGHNA, CDR2 YSLEER. The CDR3 is made up of 15 amino acids. CDR3 region: CASSQDKDSSYEQYF. CDR3 nucleotide sequence: TGCGCCAGCAGCCAAGATAAGGACAGCTCCTACGAGCAGTACTTC.

The rearrangement uses TRBV6-6 and TRBJ2-2; D remains ambiguous. CDR1 and CDR2 from the germline V gene are MNHNY and SVGAGI (reference sequence). The CDR3 spans 13 residues. Trimming left V 1 base short and J 5 bases short, with 5 bases between. CDR3 loop: CASSYLSTGELFF. The DNA for the CDR3 is TGTGCCAGCAGTTACTTGAGTACCGGGGAGCTGTTTTTT.

This chain uses TRBV7-9 with TRBJ2-1, with a weak D call TRBD2 (5 bases). Germline V CDR1 and CDR2: SEHNR, FQNEAQ (reference sequence). The CDR3 is made up of 15 amino acids. V gave up 4 bases and J gave up 9 bases, with 19 bases separating them. The DNA of the CDR3 is TGTGCCAGCAGCTCATCAGCGGCCCCGTGGGGTGAGCAGTTCTTC. Residues: CASSSSAAPWGEQFF.

The rearrangement uses TRBV2 and TRBJ1-1; D is uncertain. Trimming left V 4 bases short and J 0 bases short, with 9 bases between. In germline, CDR1 is SNHLY, CDR2 FYNNEI. This CDR3 is built from 14 residues. This chain's CDR3 is CASSVLLLNTEAFF. Written as DNA, the CDR3 is TGTGCCAGCAGTGTGTTACTGCTGAACACTGAAGCTTTCTTT.

In its sample, this clone was seen once. CDR3 region: CAISALAGEKEQYF. CDR3 coding DNA: TGTGCCATCAGCGCACTAGCGGGAGAGAAAGAGCAGTACTTC. The rearrangement joins TRBV10-3 to TRBJ2-7; TRBD2 agrees at 11 bases. The J segment lost 7 bases and the V segment lost 6 bases, leaving 8 bases of the junction unmatched. The CDR3 runs to 14 residues. Germline loops: CDR1 ENHRY, CDR2 SYGVKD.

The rearrangement links TRBV11-3 to TRBJ2-2; 11 bases map to TRBD2. The CDR3 spans 15 residues. Germline CDR1 reads SGHNT; CDR2 reads YENEEA. Germline trimming cut 5 bases from V and 4 bases from J; bases unmatched to any gene: 3. Written as DNA, the CDR3 is TGTGCCAGCAGCCACGGGACTAGCGGCACCGGGGAGCTGTTTTTT. Protein: CASSHGTSGTGELFF.